Listed below are T cell receptor beta chains from one sample, sequenced in a study of memory CD4+ T cells and cytomegalovirus serostatus. Libraries were prepared by immunoSEQ multiplex PCR; TCRdb keeps only in-frame clonotypes and omits some of them. The repertoire consists of about 73,000 clones, with 78% occurring once and the leading ten covering approximately 2.8%. Sequencing input: memory CD4+ T cells from blood. The receptors here all came from an adult in good health and CMV-seropositive. The CDR3 runs from the conserved cysteine through the conserved F or W. D genes are given only for firm matches. Where a row states a size, it is once, few, many or the class of an expanded clone; other rows omit it.

V gene,clone size,D gene,J gene,CDR3 protein,CDR3 DNA
TRBV7-9,.,.,TRBJ1-1,CASSLTGSGGAFF,TGTGCCAGCAGCCTTACAGGTTCCGGGGGAGCTTTCTTT
TRBV2,.,.,TRBJ2-7,CASNQGRAYEQYF,TGTGCCAGCAACCAGGGACGGGCCTACGAGCAGTACTTC
TRBV2,.,.,TRBJ1-2,CASSTRTQGPYGYTF,TGTGCCAGCAGCACCCGTACACAGGGCCCCTATGGCTACACCTTC
TRBV7-2,few,.,TRBJ1-5,CASSLALGQPQHF,TGTGCCAGCAGCTTAGCGTTGGGTCAGCCCCAGCATTTT
TRBV10-2,.,.,TRBJ2-7,CASRSSYEQYF,TGCGCCAGCAGGAGCTCCTACGAGCAGTACTTC
TRBV4-1,many,TRBD1,TRBJ1-2,CASSQGGQGFTYGYTF,TGCGCCAGCAGCCAGGGGGGACAGGGGTTTACGTATGGCTACACCTTC
TRBV4-2,.,.,TRBJ2-3,CASSQARRVGAGDTQYF,TGTGCCAGCAGCCAAGCCCGTCGGGTGGGAGCGGGAGATACGCAGTATTTT
TRBV6-6,once,.,TRBJ1-3,CASSYSIFGNTIYF,TGTGCCAGCAGTTACTCGATCTTCGGAAACACCATATATTTT
TRBV29-1,once,.,TRBJ1-2,CSHLGGSYGYTF,TGCAGCCACTTAGGGGGATCCTATGGCTACACCTTC
TRBV15,few,TRBD1,TRBJ1-5,CATSRSPGQSIDSNQPQHF,TGTGCCACCAGCAGGAGCCCGGGACAGAGTATTGATAGCAATCAGCCCCAGCATTTT
TRBV15,.,TRBD2,TRBJ2-4,CATSRGEGGFQNIQYF,TGTGCCACCAGCAGAGGGGAGGGAGGGTTCCAAAACATTCAGTACTTC
TRBV5-5,.,.,TRBJ2-3,CASSFGQSTDTQYF,TGTGCCAGCAGCTTCGGACAGAGCACAGATACGCAGTATTTT
TRBV28,once,.,TRBJ1-6,CASRKIWQISPLHF,TGTGCCAGCAGGAAGATTTGGCAGATTTCACCCCTCCACTTT
TRBV5-1,few,TRBD2,TRBJ2-3,CASSLIGTSDTDTQYF,TGCGCCAGCAGCTTGATAGGGACTAGCGACACAGATACGCAGTATTTT
TRBV6-6,.,.,TRBJ2-1,CASSYRGAYNEQFF,TGTGCCAGCAGTTACAGGGGGGCCTACAATGAGCAGTTCTTC
TRBV7-9,.,.,TRBJ2-1,CASNVVSNEQFF,TGTGCCAGCAACGTGGTGTCCAATGAGCAGTTCTTC
TRBV30,.,.,TRBJ1-6,CAWSVGGNNSPLHF,TGTGCCTGGAGTGTAGGGGGAAATAATTCACCCCTCCACTTT
TRBV2,.,TRBD1,TRBJ1-6,CASSKFGGTGDSPLHF,TGTGCCAGCTCCAAGTTTGGCGGGACAGGGGATTCACCCCTCCACTTT
TRBV19,few,.,TRBJ1-1,CASSPRTGTEAFF,TGTGCCAGTAGTCCCAGAACAGGGACTGAAGCTTTCTTT
TRBV2,.,.,TRBJ2-1,CASRAPTSPEFF,TGTGCCAGCAGGGCCCCGACCTCCCCAGAGTTCTTC
TRBV11-3,.,.,TRBJ2-2,CASSLLVGRSNTGELFF,TGTGCCAGCAGCTTATTAGTCGGACGGTCGAACACCGGGGAGCTGTTTTTT
TRBV27,once,.,TRBJ2-4,CASSSSGDIQYF,TGTGCCAGCAGTTCTTCAGGGGACATTCAGTACTTC
TRBV7-2,few,.,TRBJ1-1,CASSVPGRPDTEAFF,TGTGCCAGCAGCGTACCGGGACGCCCGGACACTGAAGCTTTCTTT
TRBV18,.,.,TRBJ1-2,CASSPQGVHYGYTF,TGTGCCAGCTCACCACAGGGAGTGCACTATGGCTACACCTTC
TRBV6-4,.,TRBD1,TRBJ1-6,CAGPLVRGLSDSPLHF,TGTGCCGGCCCTCTTGTGAGGGGGCTCTCGGATTCACCCCTCCACTTT
TRBV4-1,.,.,TRBJ1-2,CASSQDAGYGYTF,TGCGCCAGCAGCCAAGATGCGGGATATGGCTACACCTTC
TRBV10-3,.,.,TRBJ1-5,CAISEPGNQPQHF,TGTGCCATCAGTGAGCCGGGGAATCAGCCCCAGCATTTT
TRBV7-9,.,.,TRBJ1-5,CASSLRHILQPQHF,TGTGCCAGCAGCTTAAGGCATATCCTTCAGCCCCAGCATTTT
TRBV7-2,.,.,TRBJ1-1,CASSPQWGDEAFF,TGTGCCAGCAGTCCACAGTGGGGGGATGAAGCTTTCTTT
TRBV27,.,.,TRBJ1-2,CASLKRGGLIYGYTF,TGTGCCAGCCTAAAACGGGGGGGCCTTATCTATGGCTACACCTTC
TRBV9,once,.,TRBJ2-5,CASSVAGGGPQETQYF,TGTGCCAGCAGCGTAGCTGGAGGAGGACCCCAAGAGACCCAGTACTTC
TRBV9,.,.,TRBJ2-3,CASSVGNTQYF,TGTGCCAGCAGCGTCGGGAATACGCAGTATTTT
TRBV27,few,.,TRBJ1-1,CASSLSRGNEAFF,TGTGCCAGCAGTTTATCGAGAGGGAATGAAGCTTTCTTT
TRBV2,.,TRBD2,TRBJ2-4,CASRLGLAGGVNIQYF,TGTGCCAGCAGGCTGGGACTAGCGGGGGGGGTAAACATTCAGTACTTC
TRBV2,.,.,TRBJ1-2,CASRRPLRGYGYTF,TGTGCCAGCAGGAGGCCCCTAAGGGGCTATGGCTACACCTTC
TRBV18,.,TRBD1,TRBJ1-2,CASSPVGQGPTYGYTF,TGTGCCAGCTCACCAGTGGGACAGGGTCCAACCTATGGCTACACCTTC
TRBV18,.,.,TRBJ1-5,CASSPSPNQPQHF,TGTGCCAGCTCACCGTCTCCTAATCAGCCCCAGCATTTT
TRBV21-1,.,.,TRBJ1-1,CASTPPPRRAFF,TGTGCCAGCACCCCTCCTCCCCGGAGGGCTTTCTTT
TRBV6-6,.,TRBD1,TRBJ1-1,CASSTRTGGIEAFF,TGTGCCAGCAGTACAAGGACAGGGGGTATTGAAGCTTTCTTT
TRBV5-4,few,.,TRBJ2-1,CASSSLATGAFNEQFF,TGTGCCAGCAGCTCTCTAGCGACTGGGGCCTTTAATGAGCAGTTCTTC
TRBV4-2,.,.,TRBJ2-7,CASSQDRRGREQYF,TGTGCCAGCAGCCAAGACCGGAGGGGGCGCGAGCAGTACTTC